One and the same sample provided the 22 T cell receptor beta chains below, sequenced in a study of regulatory T cells in long-lasting Graves disease. Assembly of TCR beta libraries relied on iRepertoire HTBI primers together with Arm-PCR of CDR3 regions. In TCRdb, the multiplex PCR reads were re-called with MiXCR into one record per CDR3 protein. Of more than 650,000 distinct CDR3 sequences listed, 30% are singletons. Time point here: persistent/refractory GD, antithyroid drugs over 5 years with positive TRAb. RNA isolated from PBMCs was used to make the TCR library. The sequencing used peripheral blood mononuclear cells (PBMCs), collected when the disease was refractory, from a patient treated with antithyroid drugs. Every receptor here comes from a female donor with Graves disease.

In this sample, this clonotype turned up many times. The chain combines TRBV2 with TRBJ1-1; the D is unclear. Trimming pared 6 bases from V and 3 bases from J, leaving 17 bases between. The CDR3 runs to 15 residues. Germline V gives CDR1 SNHLY, CDR2 FYNNEI. The CDR3 DNA is TGTGCCAGCAGACTTATGGGCGCGGATGACACTGAAGCTTTCTTT. This gives the protein CASRLMGADDTEAFF.

This clonotype was observed a few times. This sequence joins TRBV6-1 and TRBJ1-2, with 10 bases matching TRBD1. The CDR3 consists of 16 residues. Germline CDR1 MNHNS, CDR2 SASEGT. V lost 5 bases, J lost 4 bases, and 10 bases stayed unmatched. CDR3 loop: CASSRTGQGLIYGYTF. The CDR3 bases are TGTGCCAGCAGTAGGACGGGACAGGGGCTCATCTATGGCTACACCTTC.

With regard to this clonotype: Sequence at one end of the junction differs from germline and may be a read error. The rearrangement links TRBV25-1 to TRBJ1-2; a weak D match, TRBD1 (5 bases). The germline gives CDR1 MGHDK, CDR2 SYGVNS. The CDR3 is 13 residues long. CDR3: CSSTGGLNYGYTF. In DNA form, the CDR3 reads TGTTCCAGCACCGGGGGACTGAACTATGGCTACACCTTC.

This clonotype has only a few counts. V gene TRBV6-1 combines with J gene TRBJ2-7; TRBD2 aligns across 9 bases. Losses at the gene ends were 4 bases for V and 0 bases for J; bases not matched to a gene: 7. The CDR3 is made up of 16 amino acids. Germline CDR1 and CDR2: MNHNS and SASEGT. In DNA form, the CDR3 reads TGTGCCAGCAGTGGCGGACTAGCGCACTTCTCCTACGAGCAGTACTTC. Residues: CASSGGLAHFSYEQYF.

The sample holds a few counts of this clonotype. The genes are TRBV7-3 and TRBJ1-1, with D maybe TRBD1 (5 bases). Germline V lookup: CDR1 SGHTA, CDR2 FQGTGA. The CDR3 is 15 residues long. V was trimmed by 1 base and J by 2 bases, leaving 11 bases between them. The CDR3 DNA reads TGTGCCAGCAGCTTAATTGGGGGGGGAAACACTGAAGCTTTCTTT. Its translation: CASSLIGGGNTEAFF.

On this clonotype itself: A much larger clone sits a single nucleotide away, making a read error possible. V is TRBV6-5 and J is TRBJ1-1; no firm D call. This CDR3 has 12 amino acids. Germline V gene lookup returns CDR1 MNHEY and CDR2 SVGAGI. The CDR3 loop reads CASSYGFTEASF. In nucleotides, the CDR3 is TGTGCCAGCAGTTACGGGTTCACTGAAGCTTCCTTT.

This chain uses TRBV7-3 with TRBJ1-6; the D gene is possibly TRBD1 (5 bases). CDR1 SGHTA and CDR2 FQGTGA come from the germline V gene. V was trimmed by 5 bases and J by 10 bases, leaving 12 bases between them. There are 13 residues in the CDR3. The CDR3 protein is CASSPAGASPLHF. The CDR3 bases are TGTGCCAGCAGCCCGGCCGGGGCGTCACCCCTCCACTTT.

Only a few counts were recorded for this clonotype. The rearrangement links TRBV7-3 to TRBJ1-2, with D maybe TRBD1 (6 bases). The germline V gene encodes CDR1 SGHTA and CDR2 FQGTGA. Trimming removed 3 bases at V and 8 bases at J, with 13 bases between. The length of the CDR3 is 13 residues. In nucleotides, the CDR3 is TGTGCCAGCAGCTTGGGGGGCAGGGAGGGCTACACCTTC. This encodes CASSLGGREGYTF.

On this clonotype itself: A much larger clonotype is one base distant, so this may be a read error. Likely a read error: the CDR3 ends without its conserved phenylalanine or tryptophan. V gene TRBV11-2 combines with J gene TRBJ1-1, with TRBD1 as a possible D gene (6 bases). V was trimmed by 6 bases and J by 5 bases, leaving 16 bases between them. The CDR3 contains 14 residues. Germline V lookup: CDR1 SGHAT, CDR2 FQNNGV. The CDR3 DNA sequence: TGTGCCAGCAGTCCCACAGGGCCTGGTACTGAAGCTTTCCTT. Translating it yields CASSPTGPGTEAFL.

This clonotype was counted at least ten times. The V gene is TRBV6-1, the J gene TRBJ2-5, with D hard to call. Trimming pared 4 bases from V and 1 base from J, leaving 13 bases between. The CDR3 covers 15 residues. Germline V gene lookup returns CDR1 MNHNS and CDR2 SASEGT. CDR3 sequence (DNA): TGTGCCAGCAGTGTGAGGTTCGGAGTCCAAGAGACCCAGTACTTC. Its translation: CASSVRFGVQETQYF.

For this clonotype: This is likely an artifact of a read error, given a far larger clone one base away. The V gene is TRBV28, the J gene TRBJ1-1; D unresolved. Germline V gives CDR1 MDHEN, CDR2 SYDVKM. The length of the CDR3 is 14 residues. The CDR3 sequence: CASSFSGLNTGAFF. The CDR3 DNA reads TGTGCCAGCAGTTTTTCAGGACTAAACACTGGAGCTTTCTTT.

CDR3 region: CSVEVSAEAFF. The CDR3 nucleotides are TGCAGCGTTGAAGTTTCGGCTGAAGCTTTCTTT. This sequence joins TRBV29-1 and TRBJ1-1; D gene uncertain. The CDR3 length is 11 residues. Trimming stripped 1 base from V and 6 bases from J, with 6 bases between. Germline V gene lookup returns CDR1 SQVTM and CDR2 ANQGSEA.

The chain couples TRBV11-2 to TRBJ1-3; TRBD1 matches at 8 bases. Germline CDR1 and CDR2: SGHAT and FQNNGV. With 0 bases clipped from V and 0 bases from J, the junction kept 7 bases outside the gene matches. The CDR3 runs 18 residues. CDR3 nucleotide sequence: TGTGCCAGCAGCTTAGAGGGACAGGCGCATCTCTCTGGAAACACCATATATTTT. Amino acid sequence: CASSLEGQAHLSGNTIYF.

This clonotype was counted only a few times. The V call is TRBV11-2, the J call TRBJ1-3; D perhaps matches TRBD1 (5 bases). CDR1 and CDR2 from the germline V gene are SGHAT and FQNNGV. The CDR3 has 16 residues. V shed 2 bases and J shed 0 bases, with 11 bases lying between them. The CDR3 region is CASSLRGTDSGNTIYF. The CDR3 nucleotides read TGTGCCAGCAGCTTACGGGGGACGGACTCTGGAAACACCATATATTTT.

V is TRBV15 and J is TRBJ2-7, with a tentative D call TRBD1 (6 bases). V lost 5 bases and J 1 base, leaving 12 bases between the germline ends. The CDR3 consists of 14 residues. From germline, CDR1 is LNHNV and CDR2 YYDKDF (reference sequence). CDR3 amino acids: CATSYFQGSYEQYF. DNA for the CDR3: TGTGCCACCAGCTACTTCCAGGGGTCCTACGAGCAGTACTTC.

This clonotype was found a few times. J is TRBJ2-2 and V is TRBV29-1; 7 nucleotides match TRBD2. This CDR3 has 15 amino acids. In germline, CDR1 is SQVTM, CDR2 ANQGSEA. Trimming took 7 bases from V and 6 from J; bases not matched to a gene: 14. This chain's CDR3 is CSASLGLGGAGELFF. The DNA of the CDR3 is TGCAGCGCCTCACTCGGACTAGGTGGGGCCGGGGAGCTGTTTTTT.

This clonotype has ten or more counts. This rearrangement joins TRBV2 to TRBJ1-1, with a tentative D call TRBD1 (5 bases). Germline CDR1 SNHLY, CDR2 FYNNEI. CDR3 length: 14 residues. V was pared by 7 bases and J by 0 bases, with 12 bases between. The CDR3 DNA is TGTGCCAGCAAAGGGGACTTTCTGAACACTGAAGCTTTCTTT. Its protein is CASKGDFLNTEAFF.

This clonotype was found a few times. J is TRBJ1-2 and V is TRBV6-4; possibly TRBD1 for D (6 bases). The CDR3 has 16 amino acids. The V end lost 3 bases, the J end lost 5 bases, and 19 bases lay between the germline ends. In germline, CDR1 is MRHNA, CDR2 SNTAGT. The CDR3 coding sequence is TGTGCCAGCAGTGAGAACGGACAGATCAGCCTATATGGCTACACCTTC. It codes for CASSENGQISLYGYTF.

The sample holds a few counts of this clonotype. This chain connects TRBV2 to TRBJ2-6; tentatively, D is TRBD1 (5 bases). Germline assignment: CDR1 SNHLY and CDR2 FYNNEI. This CDR3 contains 16 residues. The V end lost 3 bases, the J end lost 3 bases, and 12 bases lay between the germline ends. CDR3 DNA: TGTGCCAGCAGTGAGGGCAGGGCTATTGGGGCCAACGTCCTGACTTTC. It specifies CASSEGRAIGANVLTF.

This clonotype was counted only a few times. The rearrangement links TRBV9 to TRBJ1-1; D remains unclear. CDR1 SGDLS and CDR2 YYNGEE come from the germline V gene. There are 15 residues in the CDR3. Trimming removed 0 bases from V and 0 bases from J, with 9 bases in between. CDR3 protein: CASSVEDVMNTEAFF. CDR3 coding DNA: TGTGCCAGCAGCGTAGAAGACGTAATGAACACTGAAGCTTTCTTT.

This clonotype was counted between two and nine times. The J gene is TRBJ2-5, the V gene TRBV29-1; TRBD1 matches 8 bases. Germline V CDR1 and CDR2: SQVTM, ANQGSEA. V gave up 1 base and J gave up 4 bases; unmatched junction bases: 5. CDR3 size: 14 residues. CDR3 protein: CSVEGTGWGETQYF. The CDR3 bases are TGCAGCGTTGAAGGGACAGGGTGGGGAGAGACCCAGTACTTC.

The chain uses TRBV12-3 or TRBV12-4 and TRBJ1-6; 9 bases line up with TRBD1. Trimming took 2 bases from V and 13 from J; bases not matched to a gene: 3. This CDR3 region has 13 residues. The CDR3 DNA follows: TGTGCCAGCAGTTTAAGTGGGACAGGGCCCCTCCACTTT. Protein product: CASSLSGTGPLHF.